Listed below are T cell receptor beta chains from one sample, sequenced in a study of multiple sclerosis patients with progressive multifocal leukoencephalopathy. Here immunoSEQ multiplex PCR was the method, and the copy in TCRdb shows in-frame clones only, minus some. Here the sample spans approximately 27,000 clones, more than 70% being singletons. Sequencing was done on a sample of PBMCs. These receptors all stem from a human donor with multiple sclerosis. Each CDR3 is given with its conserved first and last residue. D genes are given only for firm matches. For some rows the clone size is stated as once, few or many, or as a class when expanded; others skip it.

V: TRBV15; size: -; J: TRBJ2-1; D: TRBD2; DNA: TGTGCCACCAGCAGAGATATAGGGACTAGCGGCAATGAGCAGTTCTTC; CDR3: CATSRDIGTSGNEQFF
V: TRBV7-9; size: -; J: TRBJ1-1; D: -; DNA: TGTGCCAGCAGCTTAGAGCCAGGGATGAGGACTGAAGCTTTCTTT; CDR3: CASSLEPGMRTEAFF
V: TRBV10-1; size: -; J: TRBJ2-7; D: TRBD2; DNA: TGCGCCAGGGTTTGCAGCGGGGACTACTACGAGCAGTACTTC; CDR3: CARVCSGDYYEQYF
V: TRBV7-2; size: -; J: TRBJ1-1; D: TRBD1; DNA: TGTGCCAGCAGCCAGTTGGACAGGGCGGGAACTGAAGCTTTCTTT; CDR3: CASSQLDRAGTEAFF
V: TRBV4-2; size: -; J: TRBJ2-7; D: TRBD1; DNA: TGTGCCAGCAGCCAAGAAGGGGGACAGCCAGCTTACGAGCAGTACTTC; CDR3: CASSQEGGQPAYEQYF
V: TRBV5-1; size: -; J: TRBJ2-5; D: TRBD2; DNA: TGCGCCAGCAGTTCATGGGGAGGGGATACAGAGACCCAGTACTTC; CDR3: CASSSWGGDTETQYF
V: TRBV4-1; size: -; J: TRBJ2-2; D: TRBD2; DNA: TGCGCCAGCAGCCGACCTCGGACTAGCGGGGCCACCGGGGAGCTGTTTTTT; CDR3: CASSRPRTSGATGELFF
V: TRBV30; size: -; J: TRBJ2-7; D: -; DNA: TGTGCCTGGAGCCCCAGGGCTCTCAGTTACGAGCAGTACTTC; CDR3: CAWSPRALSYEQYF
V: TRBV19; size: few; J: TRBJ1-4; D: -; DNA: TGTGCCAGTAGTGGGCGCCGGGACGCTAATGAAAAACTGTTTTTT; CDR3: CASSGRRDANEKLFF
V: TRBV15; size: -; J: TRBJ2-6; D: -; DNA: TGTGCCACCAGCAGAGGGCCCTGGGGCGTCCTGACTTTC; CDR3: CATSRGPWGVLTF
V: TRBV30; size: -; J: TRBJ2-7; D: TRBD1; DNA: TGTGCCTGGAGTGGTTGGGACAGGGGCTACGAGCAGTACTTC; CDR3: CAWSGWDRGYEQYF
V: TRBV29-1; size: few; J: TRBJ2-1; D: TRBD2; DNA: TGCAGCGTTGCGACGACTAGCGGGGGGCGTGAGCAGTTCTTC; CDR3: CSVATTSGGREQFF
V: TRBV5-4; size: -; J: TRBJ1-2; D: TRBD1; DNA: TGTGCCAGCAGCTTAGGACAGGGGAACTATGGCTACACCTTC; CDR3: CASSLGQGNYGYTF
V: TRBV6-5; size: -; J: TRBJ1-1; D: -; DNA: TGTGCCAGCAGCCCAATCCAGGGTTACACTGAAGCTTTCTTT; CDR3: CASSPIQGYTEAFF
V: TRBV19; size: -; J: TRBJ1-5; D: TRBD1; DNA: TGTGCCAGTAGTATAGTCCGGGACAGGGTCGATCAGCCCCAGCATTTT; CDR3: CASSIVRDRVDQPQHF
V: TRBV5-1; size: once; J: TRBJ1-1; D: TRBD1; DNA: TGCGCCAGCAGCTACCGGACAGGCGAAACTGAAGCTTTCTTT; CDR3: CASSYRTGETEAFF
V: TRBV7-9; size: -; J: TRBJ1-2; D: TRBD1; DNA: TGTGCCAGCAGCTTAGCAGGGGGCGGTGGCTACACCTTC; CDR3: CASSLAGGGGYTF
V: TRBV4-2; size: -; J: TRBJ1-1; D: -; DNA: TGTGCCACCAAACGAACTGGGGGGAACACTGAAGCTTTCTTT; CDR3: CATKRTGGNTEAFF
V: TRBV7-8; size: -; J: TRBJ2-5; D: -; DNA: TGTGCCAGCAGCTTGGACCGCCAAGAGACCCAGTACTTC; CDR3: CASSLDRQETQYF
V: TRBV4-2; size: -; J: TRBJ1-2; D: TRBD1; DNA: TGTGCCAGCAGCCAAGCCGACAGGGTCCCTTTATATGGCTACACCTTC; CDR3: CASSQADRVPLYGYTF
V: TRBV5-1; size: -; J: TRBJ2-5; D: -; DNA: TGCGCCAGCAGCTTTCCCCGGGGTATCAGGCAAGAGACCCAGTACTTC; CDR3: CASSFPRGIRQETQYF
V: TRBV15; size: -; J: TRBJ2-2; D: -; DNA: TGTGCCACCAGCAGTTCTTATGAGGACAGAGAGACCGGGGAGCTGTTTTTT; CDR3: CATSSSYEDRETGELFF
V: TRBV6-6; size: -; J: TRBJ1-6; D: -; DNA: TGTGCCGCGGGGTTTTCGAGCTCCTATAATTCACCCCTCCACTTT; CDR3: CAAGFSSSYNSPLHF
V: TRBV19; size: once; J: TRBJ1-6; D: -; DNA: TGTGCCAGTAGGACCTTAGAACGGGATAATTCACCCCTCCACTTT; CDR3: CASRTLERDNSPLHF
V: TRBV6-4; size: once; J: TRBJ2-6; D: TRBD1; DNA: TGTGCCAGCAGTACAGGGGGACCGGCCGGGGCCAACGTCCTGACTTTC; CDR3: CASSTGGPAGANVLTF
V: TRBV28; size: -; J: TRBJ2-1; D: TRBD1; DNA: TGTGCCAGCAGTGATGGGGACAGAGACAATGAGCAGTTCTTC; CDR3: CASSDGDRDNEQFF
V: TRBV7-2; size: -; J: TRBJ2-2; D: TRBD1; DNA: TGTGCCAGCAGGTTAAACAGGGGGAACACCGGGGAGCTGTTTTTT; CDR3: CASRLNRGNTGELFF
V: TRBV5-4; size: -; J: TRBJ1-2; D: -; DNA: TGTGCCAGCAGCTCGGACAGCTATGGCTACACCTTC; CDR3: CASSSDSYGYTF
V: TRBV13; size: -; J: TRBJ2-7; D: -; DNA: TGTGCCAGCAGCTTTCCGGGACGGAGCTACGAGCAGTACTTC; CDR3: CASSFPGRSYEQYF
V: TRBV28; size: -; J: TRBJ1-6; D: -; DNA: TGTGCCAGCAGCCATAAATTGAATTCACCCCTCCACTTT; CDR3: CASSHKLNSPLHF
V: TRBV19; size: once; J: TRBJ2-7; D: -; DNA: TGTGCCAGTAACCACTTCAGGGGCTCGGGGGAGCAGTACTTC; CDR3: CASNHFRGSGEQYF
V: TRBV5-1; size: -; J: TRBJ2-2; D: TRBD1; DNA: TGCGCCAGCAGCCCCGGACAGGGTAGGGCCGGGGAGTTGTTTTTT; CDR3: CASSPGQGRAGELFF
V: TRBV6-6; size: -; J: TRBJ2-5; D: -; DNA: TGTGCCAGCAGTTACTTGGTCGCGGAGACCCAGTACTTC; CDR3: CASSYLVAETQYF
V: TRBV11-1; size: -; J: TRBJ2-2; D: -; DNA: TGTGCCAGCAGCTTAGATATTAACACCGGGGAGCTGTTTTTT; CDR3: CASSLDINTGELFF
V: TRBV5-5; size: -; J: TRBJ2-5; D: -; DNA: TGTGCCAGCAGCTTTCAGCAGGTTGTAAAGCAGTACTTC; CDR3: CASSFQQVVKQYF
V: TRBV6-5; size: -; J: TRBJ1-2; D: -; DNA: TGTGCCAGCAGCACCCAGGGCGGTAGTAATGGCTACACCTTC; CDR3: CASSTQGGSNGYTF
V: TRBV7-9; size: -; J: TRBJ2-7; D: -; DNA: TGTGCCAGCAGCCACCCCTCGGGGGCAGGGGTCTCCTACGAGCAGTACTTC; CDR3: CASSHPSGAGVSYEQYF
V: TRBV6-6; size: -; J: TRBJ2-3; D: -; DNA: TGTGCCAGCAGGCGGAAAACTAGCACAGATACGCAGTATTTT; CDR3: CASRRKTSTDTQYF
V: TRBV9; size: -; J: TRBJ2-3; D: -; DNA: TGTGCCAGCAGTTCACAGGGAACAGATACGCAGTATTTT; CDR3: CASSSQGTDTQYF
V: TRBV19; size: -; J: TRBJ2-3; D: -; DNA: TGTGCCAGTACCGACCGGGATACGCAGTATTTT; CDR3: CASTDRDTQYF